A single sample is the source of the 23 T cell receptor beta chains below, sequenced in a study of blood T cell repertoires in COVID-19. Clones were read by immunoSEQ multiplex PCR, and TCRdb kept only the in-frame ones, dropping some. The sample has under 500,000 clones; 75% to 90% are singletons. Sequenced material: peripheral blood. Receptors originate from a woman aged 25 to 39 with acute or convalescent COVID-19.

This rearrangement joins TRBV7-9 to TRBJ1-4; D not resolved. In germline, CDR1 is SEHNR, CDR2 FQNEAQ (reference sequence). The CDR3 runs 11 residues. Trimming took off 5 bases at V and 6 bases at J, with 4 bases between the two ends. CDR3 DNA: TGTGCCAGCAGCCCAGATGAAAAACTGTTTTTT. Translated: CASSPDEKLFF.

CDR3 nucleotides: TGTGCCAGCAGCTCGGTTCTTCGGTCCGGGGGGGGAGATACGCAGTATTTT. Encoded protein: CASSSVLRSGGGDTQYF. This rearrangement joins TRBV11-2 to TRBJ2-3; 8 bases match TRBD2. This CDR3 region has 17 residues. Per the germline V gene, CDR1 is SGHAT and CDR2 is FQNNGV. V lost 4 bases and J lost 5; bases outside the gene matches: 14.

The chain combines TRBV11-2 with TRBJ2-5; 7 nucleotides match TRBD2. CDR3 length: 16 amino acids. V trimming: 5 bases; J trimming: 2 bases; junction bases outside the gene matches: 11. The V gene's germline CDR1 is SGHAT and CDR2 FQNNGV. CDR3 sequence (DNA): TGTGCCAGCAGCCCCCGTGGGGCGCGGGAGCAAGAGACCCAGTACTTC. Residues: CASSPRGAREQETQYF.

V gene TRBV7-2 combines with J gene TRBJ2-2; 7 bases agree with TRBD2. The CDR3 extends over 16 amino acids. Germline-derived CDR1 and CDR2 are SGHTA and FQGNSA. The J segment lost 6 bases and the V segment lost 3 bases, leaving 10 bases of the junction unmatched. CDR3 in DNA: TGTGCCAGCAGCTTGTCCGGGGGGATAAGTTCCGGGGAGCTGTTTTTT. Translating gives CASSLSGGISSGELFF.

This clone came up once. This CDR3 is CASRRLAITDTQYF. As DNA, the CDR3 is TGTGCCAGCAGGAGACTAGCTATAACAGATACGCAGTATTTT. The J gene is TRBJ2-3, the V gene TRBV27, with 7 bases lining up with TRBD2. Germline V gene data show CDR1 as MNHEY and CDR2 as SMNVEV (reference sequence). CDR3 length: 14 amino acids. V shed 6 bases, J shed 3 bases, and the junction held 6 bases outside the gene matches.

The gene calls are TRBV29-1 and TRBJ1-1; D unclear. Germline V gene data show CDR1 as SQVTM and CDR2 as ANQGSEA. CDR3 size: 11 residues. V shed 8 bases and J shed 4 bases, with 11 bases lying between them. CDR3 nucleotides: TGCAGCTTTGTGGAGATCACTGAAGCTTTCTTT. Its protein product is CSFVEITEAFF.

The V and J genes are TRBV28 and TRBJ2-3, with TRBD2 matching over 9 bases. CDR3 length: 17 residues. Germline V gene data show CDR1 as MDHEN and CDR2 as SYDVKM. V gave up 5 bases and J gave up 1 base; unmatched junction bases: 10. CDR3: CASSPGLALSGTDTQYF. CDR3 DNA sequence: TGTGCCAGCAGTCCGGGACTAGCACTTTCTGGCACAGATACGCAGTATTTT. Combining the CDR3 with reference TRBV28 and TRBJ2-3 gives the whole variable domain DVKVTQSSRYLVKRTGEKVFLECVQDMDHENMFWYRQDPGLGLRLIYFSYDVKMKEKGDIPEGYSVSREKKERFSLILESASTNQTSMYLCASSPGLALSGTDTQYFGPGTRLTVL.

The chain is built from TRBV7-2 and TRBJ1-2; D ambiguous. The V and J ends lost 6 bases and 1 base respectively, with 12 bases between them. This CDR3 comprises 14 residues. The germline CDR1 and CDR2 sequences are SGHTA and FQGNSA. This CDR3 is CASSAIVGNYGYTF. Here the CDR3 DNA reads TGTGCCAGCAGTGCGATAGTCGGTAACTATGGCTACACCTTC.

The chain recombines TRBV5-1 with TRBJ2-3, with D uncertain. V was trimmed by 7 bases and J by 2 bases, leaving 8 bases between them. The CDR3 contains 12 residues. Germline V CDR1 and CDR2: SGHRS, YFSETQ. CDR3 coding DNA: TGCGCCAGCTCCCCGTACACAGATACGCAGTATTTT. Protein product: CASSPYTDTQYF.

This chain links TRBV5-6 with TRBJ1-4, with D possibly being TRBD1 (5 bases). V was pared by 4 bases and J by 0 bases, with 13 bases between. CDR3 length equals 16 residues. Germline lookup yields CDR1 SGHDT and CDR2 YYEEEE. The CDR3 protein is CASSHRQGATNEKLFF. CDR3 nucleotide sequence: TGTGCCAGCAGCCACCGGCAGGGCGCAACTAATGAAAAACTGTTTTTT.

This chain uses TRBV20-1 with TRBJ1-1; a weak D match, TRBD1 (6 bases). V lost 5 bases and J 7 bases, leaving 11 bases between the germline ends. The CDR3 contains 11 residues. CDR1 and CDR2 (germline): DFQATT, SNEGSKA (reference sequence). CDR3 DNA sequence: TGCAGTGCTCGGACAGAGATTGAAGCTTTCTTT. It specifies CSARTEIEAFF.

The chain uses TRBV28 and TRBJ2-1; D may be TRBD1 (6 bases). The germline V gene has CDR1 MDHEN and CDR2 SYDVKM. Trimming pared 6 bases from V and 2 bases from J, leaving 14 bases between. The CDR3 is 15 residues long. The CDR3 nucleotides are TGTGCCAGCAGCAGACAGGCCGCGGCCTACAATGAGCAGTTCTTC. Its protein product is CASSRQAAAYNEQFF.

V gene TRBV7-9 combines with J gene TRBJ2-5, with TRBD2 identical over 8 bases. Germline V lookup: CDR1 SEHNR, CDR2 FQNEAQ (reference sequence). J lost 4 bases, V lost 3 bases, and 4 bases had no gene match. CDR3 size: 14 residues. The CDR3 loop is CASSFLREGETQYF. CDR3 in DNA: TGTGCCAGCAGCTTTTTACGGGAGGGAGAGACCCAGTACTTC.

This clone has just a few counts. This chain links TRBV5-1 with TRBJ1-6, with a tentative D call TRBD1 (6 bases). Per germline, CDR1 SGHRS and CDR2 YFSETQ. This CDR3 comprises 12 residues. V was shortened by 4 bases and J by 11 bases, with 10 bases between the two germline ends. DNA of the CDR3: TGCGCCAGCAGCGGGGACACACCACCCCTCCACTTT. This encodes CASSGDTPPLHF.

The CDR3 sequence is CASSHYHGEEQFF. CDR3 DNA: TGCGCCAGCAGCCACTACCACGGGGAGGAGCAGTTCTTC. The V gene is TRBV4-1, the J gene TRBJ2-1, with D possibly matching TRBD2 (5 bases). The ends were cut back, 3 bases at V and 10 bases at J, with 13 bases in the middle. This CDR3 spans 13 amino acids. CDR1 MGHRA and CDR2 YSYEKL come from the germline V gene.

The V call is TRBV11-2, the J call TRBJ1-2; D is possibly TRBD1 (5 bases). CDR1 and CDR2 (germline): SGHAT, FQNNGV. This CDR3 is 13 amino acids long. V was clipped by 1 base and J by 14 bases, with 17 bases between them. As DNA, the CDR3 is TGTGCCAGCAGCTTAGGGACGGGGGTTGCCCCAACCTTC. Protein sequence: CASSLGTGVAPTF.

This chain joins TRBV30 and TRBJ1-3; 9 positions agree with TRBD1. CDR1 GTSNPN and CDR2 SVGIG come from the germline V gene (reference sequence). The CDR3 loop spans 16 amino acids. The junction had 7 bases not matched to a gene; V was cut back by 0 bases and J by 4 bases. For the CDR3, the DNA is TGTGCCTGGAGTGTTGGACAGGGGAATTTAGGAAACACCATATATTTT. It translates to CAWSVGQGNLGNTIYF.

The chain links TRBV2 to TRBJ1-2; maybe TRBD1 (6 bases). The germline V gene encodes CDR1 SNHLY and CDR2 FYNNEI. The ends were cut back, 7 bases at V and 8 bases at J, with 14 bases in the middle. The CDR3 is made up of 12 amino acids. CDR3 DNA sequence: TGTGCCAGCACCTTAGGGGGGGGAGGCTACACCTTC. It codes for CASTLGGGGYTF.

This CDR3 reads CASSGREGYTF. Written as DNA, the CDR3 is TGTGCCAGCAGCGGCCGGGAAGGCTACACCTTC. This sequence joins TRBV25-1 and TRBJ1-2; D unclear. V shed 6 bases and J shed 8 bases, with 10 bases lying between them. Germline V gene lookup returns CDR1 MGHDK and CDR2 SYGVNS. The length of the CDR3 is 11 residues.

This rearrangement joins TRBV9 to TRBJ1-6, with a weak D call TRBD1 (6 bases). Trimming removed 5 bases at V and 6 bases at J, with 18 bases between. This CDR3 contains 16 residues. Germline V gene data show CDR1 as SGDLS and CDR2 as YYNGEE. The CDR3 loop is CASSERGSGGNSPLHF. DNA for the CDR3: TGTGCCAGCAGTGAAAGGGGGTCCGGCGGTAATTCACCCCTCCACTTT.

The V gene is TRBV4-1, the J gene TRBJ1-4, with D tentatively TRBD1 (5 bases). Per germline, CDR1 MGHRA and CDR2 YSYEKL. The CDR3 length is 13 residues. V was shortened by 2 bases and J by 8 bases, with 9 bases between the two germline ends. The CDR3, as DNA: TGCGCCAGCAGCCAATCAGGGTTAGAAAAACTGTTTTTT. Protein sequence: CASSQSGLEKLFF.

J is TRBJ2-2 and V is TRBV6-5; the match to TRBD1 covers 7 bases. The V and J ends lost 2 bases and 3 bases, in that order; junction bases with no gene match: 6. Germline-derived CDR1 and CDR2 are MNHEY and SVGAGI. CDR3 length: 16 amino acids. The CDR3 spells CASSYLGQEDTGELFF. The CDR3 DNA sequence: TGTGCCAGCAGTTACCTTGGACAGGAGGACACCGGGGAGCTGTTTTTT.

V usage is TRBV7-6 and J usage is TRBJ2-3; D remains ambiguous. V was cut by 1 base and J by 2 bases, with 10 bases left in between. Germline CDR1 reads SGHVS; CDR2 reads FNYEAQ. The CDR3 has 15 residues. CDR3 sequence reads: CASSLEGGSTDTQYF. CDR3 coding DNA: TGTGCCAGCAGCTTAGAAGGCGGTTCCACAGATACGCAGTATTTT.